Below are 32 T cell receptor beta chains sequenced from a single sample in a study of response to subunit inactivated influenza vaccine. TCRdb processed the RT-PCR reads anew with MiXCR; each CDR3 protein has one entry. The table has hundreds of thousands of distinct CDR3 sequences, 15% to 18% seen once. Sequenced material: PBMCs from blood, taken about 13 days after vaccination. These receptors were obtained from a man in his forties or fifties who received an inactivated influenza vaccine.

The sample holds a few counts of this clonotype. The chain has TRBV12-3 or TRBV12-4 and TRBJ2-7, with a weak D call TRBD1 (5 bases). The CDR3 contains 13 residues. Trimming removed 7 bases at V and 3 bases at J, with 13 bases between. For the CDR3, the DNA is TGTGCCAGCAAACCCACAGGAGACTACGAGCAGTACTTC. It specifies CASKPTGDYEQYF.

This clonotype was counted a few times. The CDR3 DNA is TGTGCCAGCAGCACCCATGACCGGGACCTTTGGCCCCAGCATTTT. As protein: CASSTHDRDLWPQHF. The chain uses TRBV21-1 and TRBJ1-5; the table's D gene call, TRBD1, was not cross checked with the DNA. TRBV21-1 is a documented pseudogene. The CDR3 contains 15 residues.

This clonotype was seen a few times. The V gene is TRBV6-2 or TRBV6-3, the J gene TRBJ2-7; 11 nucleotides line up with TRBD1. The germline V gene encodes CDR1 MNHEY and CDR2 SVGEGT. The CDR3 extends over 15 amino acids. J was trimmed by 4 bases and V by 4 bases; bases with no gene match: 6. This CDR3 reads CASSLRTGGWYEQYF. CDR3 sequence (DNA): TGTGCCAGCAGTTTGCGGACAGGGGGCTGGTACGAGCAGTACTTC.

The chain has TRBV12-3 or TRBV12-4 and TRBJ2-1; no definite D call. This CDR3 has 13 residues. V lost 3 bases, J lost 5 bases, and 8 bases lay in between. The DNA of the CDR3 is TGTGCCAGCAGTTTTTATTCGGACAATGAGCAGTTCTTC. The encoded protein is CASSFYSDNEQFF.

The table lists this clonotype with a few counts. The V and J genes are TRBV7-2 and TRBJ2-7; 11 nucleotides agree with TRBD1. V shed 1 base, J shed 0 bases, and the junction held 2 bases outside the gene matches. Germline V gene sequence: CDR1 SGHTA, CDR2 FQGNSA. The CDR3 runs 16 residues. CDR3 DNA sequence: TGTGCCAGCAGCTTAGGCGGGACAGGGGGCTCCTACGAGCAGTACTTC. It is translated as CASSLGGTGGSYEQYF.

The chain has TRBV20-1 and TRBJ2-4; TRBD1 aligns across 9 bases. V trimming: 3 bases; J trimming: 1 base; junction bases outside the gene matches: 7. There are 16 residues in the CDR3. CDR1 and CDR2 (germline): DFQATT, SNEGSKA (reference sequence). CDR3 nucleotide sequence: TGCAGTGCTAGTCGGGGAGGACAGGGGGCCAAAAACATTCAGTACTTC. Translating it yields CSASRGGQGAKNIQYF.

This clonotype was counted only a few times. CDR3 region: CSARGRQGNNGYTF. In DNA, the CDR3 is TGCAGTGCTAGAGGACGCCAGGGGAATAATGGCTACACCTTC. This chain connects TRBV20-1 to TRBJ1-2; possibly TRBD1 for D (6 bases). Trimming took 1 base from V and 6 from J, leaving 15 bases between them. Germline V gene data show CDR1 as DFQATT and CDR2 as SNEGSKA (reference sequence). This CDR3 is 14 amino acids long.

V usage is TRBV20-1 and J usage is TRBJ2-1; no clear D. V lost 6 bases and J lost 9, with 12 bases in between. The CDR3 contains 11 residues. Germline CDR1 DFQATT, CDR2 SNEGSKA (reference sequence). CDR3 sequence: CSARRLGEQFF. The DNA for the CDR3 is TGCAGTGCGAGACGGTTGGGTGAGCAGTTCTTC.

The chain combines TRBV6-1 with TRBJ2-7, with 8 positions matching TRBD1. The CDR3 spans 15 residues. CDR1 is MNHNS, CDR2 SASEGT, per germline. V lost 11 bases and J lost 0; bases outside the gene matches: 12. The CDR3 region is CAGVQGGPLSYEQYF. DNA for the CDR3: TGTGCCGGAGTACAGGGGGGCCCTCTCTCCTACGAGCAGTACTTC.

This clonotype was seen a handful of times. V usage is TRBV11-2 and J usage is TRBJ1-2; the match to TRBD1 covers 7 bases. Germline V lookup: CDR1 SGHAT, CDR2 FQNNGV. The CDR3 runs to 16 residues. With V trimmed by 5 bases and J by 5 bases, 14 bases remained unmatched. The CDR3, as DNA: TGTGCCAGCAGCGGAGGCGCGAGACAGGGTCTGTATGGCTACACCTTC. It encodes CASSGGARQGLYGYTF.

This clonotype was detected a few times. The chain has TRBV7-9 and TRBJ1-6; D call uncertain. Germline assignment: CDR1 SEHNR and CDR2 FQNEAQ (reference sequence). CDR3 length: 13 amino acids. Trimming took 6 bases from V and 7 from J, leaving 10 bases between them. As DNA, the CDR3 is TGTGCCAGCAGTAAAGCAGGCAATTCACCCCTCCACTTT. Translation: CASSKAGNSPLHF.

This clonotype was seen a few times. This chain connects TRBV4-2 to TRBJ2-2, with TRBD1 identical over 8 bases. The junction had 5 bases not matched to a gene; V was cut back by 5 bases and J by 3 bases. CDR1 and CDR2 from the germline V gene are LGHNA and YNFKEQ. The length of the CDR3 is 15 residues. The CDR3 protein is CASSVRGRDTGELFF. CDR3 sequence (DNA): TGTGCCAGCAGCGTCAGGGGGCGGGACACCGGGGAGCTGTTTTTT.

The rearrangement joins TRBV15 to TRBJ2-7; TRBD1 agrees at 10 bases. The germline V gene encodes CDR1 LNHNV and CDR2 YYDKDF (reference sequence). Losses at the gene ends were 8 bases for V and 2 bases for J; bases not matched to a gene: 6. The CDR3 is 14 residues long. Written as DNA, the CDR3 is TGTGCCACCCGACAGGGGGCAAATCCCTACGAGCAGTACTTC. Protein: CATRQGANPYEQYF.

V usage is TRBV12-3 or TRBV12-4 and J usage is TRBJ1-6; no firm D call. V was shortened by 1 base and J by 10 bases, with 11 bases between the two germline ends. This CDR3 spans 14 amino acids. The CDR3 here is CASSLGTIGSPLHF. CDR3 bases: TGTGCCAGCAGTTTAGGAACTATAGGGTCACCCCTCCACTTT.

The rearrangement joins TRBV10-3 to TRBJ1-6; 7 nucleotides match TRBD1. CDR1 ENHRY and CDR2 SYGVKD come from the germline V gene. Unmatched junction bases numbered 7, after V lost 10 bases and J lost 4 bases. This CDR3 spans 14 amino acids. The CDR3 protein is CASSTGAYNSPLHF. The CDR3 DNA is TGTGCCAGTTCTACAGGGGCATATAATTCACCCCTCCACTTT.

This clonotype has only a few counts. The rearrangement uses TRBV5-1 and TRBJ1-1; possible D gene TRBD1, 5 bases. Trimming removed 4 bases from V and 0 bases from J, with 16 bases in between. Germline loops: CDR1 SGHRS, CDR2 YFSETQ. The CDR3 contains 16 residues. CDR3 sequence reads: CASSTQGPPLNTEAFF. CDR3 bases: TGCGCCAGCAGCACTCAGGGACCGCCACTGAACACTGAAGCTTTCTTT.

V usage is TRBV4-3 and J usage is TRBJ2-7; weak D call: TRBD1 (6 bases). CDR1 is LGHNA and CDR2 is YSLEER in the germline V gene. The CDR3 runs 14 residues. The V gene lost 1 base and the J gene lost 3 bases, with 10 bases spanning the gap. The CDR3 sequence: CASSQGGGNYEQYF. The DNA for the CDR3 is TGCGCCAGCAGCCAAGGAGGGGGAAACTACGAGCAGTACTTC.

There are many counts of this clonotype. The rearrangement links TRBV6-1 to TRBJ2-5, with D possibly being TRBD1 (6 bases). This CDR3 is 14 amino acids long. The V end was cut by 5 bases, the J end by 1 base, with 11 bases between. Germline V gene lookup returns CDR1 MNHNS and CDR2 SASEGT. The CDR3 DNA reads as TGTGCCAGCAGTCCGGACAGATTCCAAGAGACCCAGTACTTC. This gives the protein CASSPDRFQETQYF.

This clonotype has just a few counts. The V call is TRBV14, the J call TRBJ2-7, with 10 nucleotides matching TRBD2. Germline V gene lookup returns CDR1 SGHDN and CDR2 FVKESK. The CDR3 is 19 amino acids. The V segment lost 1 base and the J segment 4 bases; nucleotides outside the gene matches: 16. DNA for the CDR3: TGTGCCAGCAGCCAAGCAATATCTAGCGGGAGAGTGAGTTGGTACGAGCAGTACTTC. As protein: CASSQAISSGRVSWYEQYF.

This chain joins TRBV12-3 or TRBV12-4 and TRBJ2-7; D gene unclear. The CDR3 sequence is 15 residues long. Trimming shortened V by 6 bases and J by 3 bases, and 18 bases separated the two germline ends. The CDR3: CASSFRRRGIYEQYF. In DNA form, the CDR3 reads TGTGCCAGCAGCTTCCGACGTCGTGGCATCTACGAGCAGTACTTC.

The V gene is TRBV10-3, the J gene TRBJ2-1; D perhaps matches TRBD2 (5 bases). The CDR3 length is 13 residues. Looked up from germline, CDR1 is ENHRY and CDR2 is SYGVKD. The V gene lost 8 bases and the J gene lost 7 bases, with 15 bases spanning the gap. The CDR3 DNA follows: TGTGCCATCCTGGACTCTACCCATAATGAGCAGTTCTTC. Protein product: CAILDSTHNEQFF.

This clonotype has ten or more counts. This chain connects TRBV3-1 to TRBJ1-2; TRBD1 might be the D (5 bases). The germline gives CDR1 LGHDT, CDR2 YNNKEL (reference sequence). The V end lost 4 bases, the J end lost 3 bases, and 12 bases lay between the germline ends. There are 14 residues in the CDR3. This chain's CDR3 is CASSLPGTDYGYTF. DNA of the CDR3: TGTGCCAGCAGCCTCCCCGGGACGGACTATGGCTACACCTTC.

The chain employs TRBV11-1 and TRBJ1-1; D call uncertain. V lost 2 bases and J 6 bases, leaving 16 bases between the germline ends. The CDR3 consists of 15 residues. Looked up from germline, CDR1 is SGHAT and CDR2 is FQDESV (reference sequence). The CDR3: CASSLRRASGAEAFF. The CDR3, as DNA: TGTGCCAGCAGCTTACGTAGGGCTAGTGGAGCTGAAGCTTTCTTT.

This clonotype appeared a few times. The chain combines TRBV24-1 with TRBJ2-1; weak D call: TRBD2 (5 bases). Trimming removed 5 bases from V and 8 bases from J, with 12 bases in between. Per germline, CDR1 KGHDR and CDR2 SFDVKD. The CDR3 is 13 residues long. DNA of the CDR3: TGTGCCACCAGTGGAGCTAGCTTCCATGAGCAGTTCTTC. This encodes CATSGASFHEQFF.

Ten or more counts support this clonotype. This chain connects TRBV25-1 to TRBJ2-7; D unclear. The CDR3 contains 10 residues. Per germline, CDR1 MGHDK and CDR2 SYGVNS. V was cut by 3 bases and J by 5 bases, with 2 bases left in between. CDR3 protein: CASSDHEQYF. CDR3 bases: TGTGCCAGCAGTGACCACGAGCAGTACTTC.

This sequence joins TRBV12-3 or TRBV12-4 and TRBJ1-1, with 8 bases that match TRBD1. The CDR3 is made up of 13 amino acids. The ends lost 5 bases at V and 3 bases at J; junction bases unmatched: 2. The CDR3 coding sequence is TGTGCCAGCAGTCAGACAGGGGACACTGAAGCTTTCTTT. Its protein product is CASSQTGDTEAFF.

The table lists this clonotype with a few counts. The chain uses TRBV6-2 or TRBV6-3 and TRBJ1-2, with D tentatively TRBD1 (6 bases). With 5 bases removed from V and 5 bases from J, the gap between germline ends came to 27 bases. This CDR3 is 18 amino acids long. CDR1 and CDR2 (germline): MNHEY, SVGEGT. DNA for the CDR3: TGTGCCAGCAGTACACCAGTCGGGGGGCTCTTGCAGCGGTATGGCTACACCTTC. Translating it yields CASSTPVGGLLQRYGYTF.

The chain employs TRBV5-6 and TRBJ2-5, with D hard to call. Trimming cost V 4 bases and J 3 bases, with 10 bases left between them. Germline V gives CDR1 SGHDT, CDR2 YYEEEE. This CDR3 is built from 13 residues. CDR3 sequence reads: CASSKRAEETQYF. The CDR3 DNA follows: TGTGCCAGCAGCAAAAGGGCAGAAGAGACCCAGTACTTC.

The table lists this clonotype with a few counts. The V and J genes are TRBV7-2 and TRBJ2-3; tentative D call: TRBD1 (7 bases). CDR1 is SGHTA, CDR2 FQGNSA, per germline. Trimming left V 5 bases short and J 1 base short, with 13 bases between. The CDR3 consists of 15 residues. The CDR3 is CASSKSRGGTDTQYF. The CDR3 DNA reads TGTGCCAGCAGCAAAAGCAGGGGGGGCACAGATACGCAGTATTTT.

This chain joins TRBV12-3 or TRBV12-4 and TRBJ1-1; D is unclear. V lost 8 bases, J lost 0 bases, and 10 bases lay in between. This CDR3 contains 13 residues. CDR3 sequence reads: CASLGGMNTEAFF. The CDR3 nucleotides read TGTGCCAGCCTAGGTGGGATGAACACTGAAGCTTTCTTT.

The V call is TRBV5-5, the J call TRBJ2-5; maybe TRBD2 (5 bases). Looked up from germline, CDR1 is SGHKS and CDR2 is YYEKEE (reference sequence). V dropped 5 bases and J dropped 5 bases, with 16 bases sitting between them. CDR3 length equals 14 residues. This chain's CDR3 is CASSIRARGETQYF. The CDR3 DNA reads TGTGCCAGCAGTATCCGCGCCCGCGGGGAGACCCAGTACTTC.

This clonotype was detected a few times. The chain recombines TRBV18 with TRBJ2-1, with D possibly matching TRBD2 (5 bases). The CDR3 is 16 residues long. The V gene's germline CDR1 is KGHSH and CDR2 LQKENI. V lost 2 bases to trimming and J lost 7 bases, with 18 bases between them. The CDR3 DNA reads TGTGCCAGCTCACCATATGGGGTGATTAGGAGGAATGAGCAGTTCTTC. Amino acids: CASSPYGVIRRNEQFF.